These 15 T cell receptor beta chains were all obtained from the same sample, sequenced in a study of blood T cells in healthy people across ages (dated by TCRdb to between 2015 and 2016). Library construction relied on 5' RACE. A second PCR of about 7 to 12 cycles was run with a J-beta primer mix and a sample-barcoded 5' primer. TCRdb reprocessing: public reads trimmed at Q25 with fastp, clones called with MiXCR, in-frame beta chains kept. Every entry covers one CDR3 protein and lists the most common genes and DNA from its rows. Counted in this sample were fewer than 2 million distinct CDR3 sequences; around 42% of them appeared once. About 21% of the sample comes from the top ten. Sequencing was performed on blood. The receptors come from a human donor in good health.

In its sample, this clonotype was seen a few times. The CDR3 sequence is CASSPTGQGEDTQYF. The CDR3 DNA reads as TGTGCCAGCAGTCCTACCGGACAGGGTGAAGATACGCAGTATTTT. V is TRBV7-2 and J is TRBJ2-3; 8 bases agree with TRBD1. Germline trimming cut 6 bases from V and 5 bases from J; bases unmatched to any gene: 10. This CDR3 has 15 residues. Germline values: CDR1 SGHTA, CDR2 FQGNSA.

The chain combines TRBV13 with TRBJ2-3, with 11 bases aligning to TRBD2. The CDR3 has 16 residues. J gave up 4 bases and V 1 base, and 4 bases lay outside the gene matches. Per the germline V gene, CDR1 is PRHDT and CDR2 is FYEKMQ (reference sequence). The DNA for the CDR3 is TGTGCCAGCAGCTTAGATAGCGGGGGGGCCTCAGATACGCAGTATTTT. This codes for CASSLDSGGASDTQYF.

The gene calls are TRBV7-6 and TRBJ2-1; D unresolved. The tail of the sequence fits TRBJ2-7 better, so the J call may be wrong. CDR1 and CDR2 (germline): SGHVS, FNYEAQ. This CDR3 is 13 amino acids long. CDR3 amino acids: CASSSSDYNEQYF. The CDR3 bases are TGTGCCAGCAGCTCTTCGGATTACAATGAGCAGTACTTC.

As regards this clonotype: Its ends do not fully match the called genes, so a read error is possible. V usage is TRBV20-1 and J usage is TRBJ2-5, with D unresolved. This CDR3 is 10 amino acids long. Per germline, CDR1 DFQATT and CDR2 SNEGSKA (reference sequence). CDR3 coding DNA: TGCGGTGCCACGTCGGAGACCCAGTACTTC. The encoded protein is CGATSETQYF.

The chain recombines TRBV7-9 with TRBJ1-4; 7 bases map to TRBD1. Germline values: CDR1 SEHNR, CDR2 FQNEAQ (reference sequence). There are 14 residues in the CDR3. Trimming at V came to 1 base and at J to 5 bases, leaving 1 base not matched to a gene. This CDR3 reads CASSLVQGNEKLFF. For the CDR3, the DNA is TGTGCCAGCAGCTTAGTACAGGGGAATGAAAAACTGTTTTTT. Full variable domain (rest looked up from reference TRBV7-9 and TRBJ1-4): DTGVSQNPRHKITKRGQNVTFRCDPISEHNRLYWYRQTLGQGPEFLTYFQNEAQLEKSRLLSDRFSAERPKGSFSTLEIQRTEQGDSAMYLCASSLVQGNEKLFFGSGTQLSVL.

This clonotype was picked up a small number of times. The chain recombines TRBV6-2 or TRBV6-3 with TRBJ2-4; D perhaps matches TRBD1 (6 bases). The closer fit of TRBJ2-7 to the DNA end suggests the J call may be wrong. Germline assignment: CDR1 MNHEY and CDR2 SVGEGT. The CDR3 consists of 13 residues. Here the CDR3 DNA reads TGTGCCAGCAGTTATCAACAGGGCTACGAGCAGTACTTC. Protein product: CASSYQQGYEQYF.

This clonotype came up many times. CDR3 in DNA: TGTGCCAGCAGTTACGGTGCTAGCACAGATACGCAGTATTTT. Protein: CASSYGASTDTQYF. The V call is TRBV6-5, the J call TRBJ2-3; D ambiguous. Germline V gives CDR1 MNHEY, CDR2 SVGAGI. The ends were cut back, 2 bases at V and 0 bases at J, with 6 bases in the middle. CDR3 length: 14 amino acids.

The chain combines TRBV11-2 with TRBJ1-6; 10 nucleotides match TRBD1. J gave up 7 bases and V 6 bases, and 9 bases lay outside the gene matches. Per the germline V gene, CDR1 is SGHAT and CDR2 is FQNNGV. This CDR3 has 16 amino acids. Written as DNA, the CDR3 is TGTGCCAGCAGAAGACCGGGACAGGGGAAGAATTCACCCCTCCACTTT. Its translation: CASRRPGQGKNSPLHF.

This clonotype occurred a few times. The rearrangement links TRBV28 to TRBJ2-5; 7 positions agree with TRBD1. The end of the DNA aligns better with TRBJ2-7, so the J call may be wrong. CDR1 and CDR2 from the germline V gene are MDHEN and SYDVKM. The CDR3 length is 13 residues. The chain's CDR3 is CASADRLIYEQYF. CDR3 bases: TGTGCCAGCGCGGACAGGCTAATCTACGAGCAGTACTTC.

This clonotype was seen only a few times. The genes are TRBV25-1 and TRBJ2-1; TRBD1 aligns across 7 bases. CDR1 MGHDK and CDR2 SYGVNS come from the germline V gene. J was trimmed by 10 bases and V by 10 bases; bases with no gene match: 10. This CDR3 has 12 amino acids. For the CDR3, the DNA is TGTGCCACTTCGGGACAGCCAGGGGAGCAGTTCTTC. Its protein product is CATSGQPGEQFF.

The chain uses TRBV29-1 and TRBJ1-4; no reliable D call. This CDR3 region has 14 residues. CDR1 and CDR2 from the germline V gene are SQVTM and ANQGSEA. Trimming removed 3 bases from V and 2 bases from J, with 10 bases in between. The DNA of the CDR3 is TGCAGCGTTGAGGTGACATCGACTAATGAAAAACTGTTTTTT. It encodes CSVEVTSTNEKLFF.

This clonotype was observed a few times. This chain links TRBV2 with TRBJ2-6, with D possibly matching TRBD1 (6 bases). The germline V gene has CDR1 SNHLY and CDR2 FYNNEI. This CDR3 spans 17 amino acids. Trimming removed 2 bases from V and 2 bases from J, with 13 bases in between. DNA for the CDR3: TGTGCCAGCAGTGAACTTGCCAGGGGTGCTGGGGCCAACGTCCTGACTTTC. It translates to CASSELARGAGANVLTF.

This chain uses TRBV2 with TRBJ1-5; 7 nucleotides line up with TRBD1. The CDR3 spans 17 residues. The germline V gene has CDR1 SNHLY and CDR2 FYNNEI. The V segment lost 3 bases and the J segment 0 bases; nucleotides outside the gene matches: 8. CDR3 loop: CASSDYFGTDSNQPQHF. CDR3 in DNA: TGTGCCAGCAGTGACTATTTCGGGACAGATAGCAATCAGCCCCAGCATTTT.

In its sample, this clonotype was seen a few times. This rearrangement joins TRBV5-6 to TRBJ1-2; perhaps TRBD1 as D (5 bases). The germline V gene has CDR1 SGHDT and CDR2 YYEEEE. V was pared by 6 bases and J by 7 bases, with 13 bases between. The CDR3 is 12 residues long. The CDR3, as DNA: TGTGCCAGCAAAGGGGCGGAACGTGGCTACACCTTC. The encoded protein is CASKGAERGYTF.

The rearrangement links TRBV10-3 to TRBJ1-2; the D is unclear. CDR3 size: 12 residues. V was cut by 6 bases and J by 1 base, with 6 bases left in between. Per the germline V gene, CDR1 is ENHRY and CDR2 is SYGVKD. CDR3 in amino acids: CAIRESNYGYTF. CDR3 nucleotide sequence: TGTGCCATCAGGGAAAGTAACTATGGCTACACCTTC.